This T cell receptor beta chain was identified in a study of technical replicates of blood from a handful of donors. TCRdb's copy holds only in-frame clones and misses some; the assay was immunoSEQ multiplex PCR. The sample carries 15,000 to 20,000 clones, roughly 84% recorded once. This CDR3 contains 13 residues. Germline lookup yields CDR1 GTSNPN and CDR2 SVGIG (reference sequence). Trimming cost V 0 bases and J 5 bases, with 8 bases left between them. The sample consisted of PBMCs. V usage is TRBV30 and J usage is TRBJ2-4; D ambiguous. The TCR comes from a human donor in good health. The CDR3 sequence is CAWSVSAENIQYF. The CDR3 coding sequence is TGTGCCTGGAGTGTGTCGGCGGAAAACATTCAGTACTTC.